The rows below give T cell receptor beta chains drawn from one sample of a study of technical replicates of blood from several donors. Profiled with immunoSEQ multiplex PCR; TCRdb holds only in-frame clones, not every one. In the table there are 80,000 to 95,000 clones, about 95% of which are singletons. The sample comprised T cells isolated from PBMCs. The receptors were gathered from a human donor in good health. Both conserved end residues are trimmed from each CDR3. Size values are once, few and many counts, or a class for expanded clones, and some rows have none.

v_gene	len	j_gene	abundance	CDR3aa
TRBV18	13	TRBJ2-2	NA	ASSPRQGGTGELF
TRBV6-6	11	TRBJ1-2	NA	ASSYSFGDGYT
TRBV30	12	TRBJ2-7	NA	AWSRSGRVYEQY
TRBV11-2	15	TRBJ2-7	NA	ASSLTSGTGAPYEQY
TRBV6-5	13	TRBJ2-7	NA	ASSLTRDSTYEQY
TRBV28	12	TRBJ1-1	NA	ASSPGQTNTEAF
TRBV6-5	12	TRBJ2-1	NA	ATSPGQDNNEQF
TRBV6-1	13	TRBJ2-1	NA	ASSELTVSYNEQF
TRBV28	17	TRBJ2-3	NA	ASSLLMLAGEHGTDTQY
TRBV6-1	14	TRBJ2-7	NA	ASSGGTVPTIYEQY
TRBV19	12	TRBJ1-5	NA	ASRSGRVRQPQH
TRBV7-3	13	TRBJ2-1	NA	ASSLMTSGRWEQF
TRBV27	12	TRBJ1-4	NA	ASSFNGGGEKLF
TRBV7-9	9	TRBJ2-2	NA	ASSVDSMLF
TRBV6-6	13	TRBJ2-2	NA	ASSYSSGSTGELF
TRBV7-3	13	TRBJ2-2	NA	ASSPRQGGFGELF
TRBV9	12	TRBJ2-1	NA	ASSVPGQGGEQF
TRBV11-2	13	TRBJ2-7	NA	ASSLAMGLAPEQY
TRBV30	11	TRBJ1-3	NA	AWSGGGGNTIY
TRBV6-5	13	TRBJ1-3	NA	ASSPTGGIWDTIY
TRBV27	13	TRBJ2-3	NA	ASSLSGQYTDTQY
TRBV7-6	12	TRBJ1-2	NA	ASSLNGGMKGYT
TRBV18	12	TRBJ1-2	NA	ASSPLTQVYGYT
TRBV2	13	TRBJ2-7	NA	ASSRQLAGFYEQY
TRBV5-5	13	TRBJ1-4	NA	ASSQIRGGEEKLF
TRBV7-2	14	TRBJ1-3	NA	ASSLGTGLTGNTIY
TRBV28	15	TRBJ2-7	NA	ASSLFHRSAAYYGQY
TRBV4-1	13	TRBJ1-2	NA	ASSPQTGSSGGYT
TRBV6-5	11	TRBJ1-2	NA	ASSYSGGDGYT
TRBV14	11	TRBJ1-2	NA	ASSQSNNYGYT
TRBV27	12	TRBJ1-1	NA	ASSPQGRGTEAF
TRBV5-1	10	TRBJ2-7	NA	ASRQGGYEQY
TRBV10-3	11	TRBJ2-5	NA	AISDGGGETQY
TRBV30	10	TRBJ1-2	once	AWSRDNHGYT
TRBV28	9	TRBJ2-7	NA	ASGLFYEQY
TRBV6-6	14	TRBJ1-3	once	ASRGQGTFTGNTIY
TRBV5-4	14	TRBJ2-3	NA	ASSPGTSGSTDTQY
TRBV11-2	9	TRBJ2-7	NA	ASSLRDEQY
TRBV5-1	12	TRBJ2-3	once	ASSRDSSTDTQY
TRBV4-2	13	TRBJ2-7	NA	ASSQSGTGDYEQY
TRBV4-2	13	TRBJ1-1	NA	ASSLLDRGDTEAF
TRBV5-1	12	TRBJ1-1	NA	ASSSTGLNTEAF
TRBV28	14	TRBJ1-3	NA	ASSLAYRDSGNTIY
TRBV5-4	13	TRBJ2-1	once	ASSRTGLADNEQF
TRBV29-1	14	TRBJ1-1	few	SVCRGPYGVDTEAF
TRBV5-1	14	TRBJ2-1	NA	ASSLSGRFSYNEQF
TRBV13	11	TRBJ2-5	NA	ASSLTSTETQY
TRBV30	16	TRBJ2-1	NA	AWSGVSEGLSSYNEQF